This TCR beta chain appears in the sequencing data of a study of identifying expanded T cells in peripheral blood. The assay was immunoSEQ multiplex PCR, and TCRdb's table has in-frame clones only and misses some. The data show tens of thousands of clones, approximately 91% seen once. The CDR3 spans 14 residues. Deletions cut 2 bases from V and 3 bases from J, with 11 bases between. Germline-derived CDR1 and CDR2 are SGHVS and FQNEAQ. As regards this clone: Its target is unknown.

Study-wide points: About 1.2 clones differed between technical replicates, versus approximately 17 and 20 over time.

The rearrangement uses TRBV7-8 and TRBJ2-7; D is unresolved. The receptor's source is a person between 18 and 69 years old in good health. Source material: blood. The CDR3 protein is CASSLSVINYEQYF. The DNA of the CDR3 is TGTGCCAGCAGCTTATCGGTTATCAACTACGAGCAGTACTTC.